The sequence of this T cell receptor (beta chain) was determined in a study of T cells in localized non-small cell lung cancer. About this clone itself: Its matching antigen is unknown.

Findings of the study overall: A raised T cell density in blood coincided with lengthier overall survival. Adjacent lung held a median around 58 of the top 100 tumor clones. Investigators sequenced only a single tumor region, leaving heterogeneity possible.

Sequenced by immunoSEQ multiplex PCR; TCRdb stores in-frame clones only, minus some. The sample yields approximately 150,000 clones, roughly 90% seen once. The TCR was taken from a female donor at least 60 years old with stage I lung adenocarcinoma. Sequencing used peripheral blood, obtained before any cancer treatment.

Written as DNA, the CDR3 is TGTGCCAGCAGTGAAGCGGGAGGGCTCAATGAGCAGTTCTTC. It translates to CASSEAGGLNEQFF. This chain joins TRBV7-8 and TRBJ2-1; 10 bases match TRBD2. Germline-derived CDR1 and CDR2 are SGHVS and FQNEAQ. CDR3 length: 14 residues. V lost 6 bases and J lost 6; bases outside the gene matches: 5. The entire variable domain, with the rest obtained from reference TRBV7-8 and TRBJ2-1, is as follows: GAGVSQSPRYKVAKRGQDVALRCDPISGHVSLFWYQQALGQGPEFLTYFQNEAQLDKSGLPSDRFFAERPEGSVSTLKIQRTQQEDSAVYLCASSEAGGLNEQFFGPGTRLTVL.